This T cell receptor (beta chain) was sequenced for a study of Graves' ophthalmopathy and Graves' hyperthyroidism. Background on the study: The term stable hyperthyroidism indicated an absence of ophthalmopathy within 18 months of follow-up. General study results and limits: Blood contained most expanded thyroid clonotypes exceeding 0.001 frequency.

Diagnosis relied on clinical symptoms, serum thyroxine, TRAb, thyroid ultrasound and orbital computed tomography. This clonotype has at least ten counts. The antigen is unknown. The CDR3 extends over 14 amino acids. Trimming at V came to 7 bases and at J to 2 bases, leaving 9 bases not matched to a gene. The germline CDR1 and CDR2 sequences are SQVTM and ANQGSEA. The authors amplified TCR beta CDR3 regions from RNA transcripts. Amplification began with first-round RT-PCR using HTBI primers, then second-round multiplex PCR was performed. One entry per CDR3 protein, called by TCRdb with MiXCR from the multiplex PCR reads. The table has around 1,200,000 distinct CDR3 sequences, 36% seen once.

The clonotype comes from an adult man with Graves' hyperthyroidism. The sequenced sample consisted of peripheral blood or thyroid tissue (not recorded which). V usage is TRBV29-1 and J usage is TRBJ1-2, with 8 bases that match TRBD1. CDR3 sequence reads: CSADRDAGNYGYTF. The CDR3, as DNA: TGCAGCGCGGACAGGGACGCCGGAAACTATGGCTACACCTTC.